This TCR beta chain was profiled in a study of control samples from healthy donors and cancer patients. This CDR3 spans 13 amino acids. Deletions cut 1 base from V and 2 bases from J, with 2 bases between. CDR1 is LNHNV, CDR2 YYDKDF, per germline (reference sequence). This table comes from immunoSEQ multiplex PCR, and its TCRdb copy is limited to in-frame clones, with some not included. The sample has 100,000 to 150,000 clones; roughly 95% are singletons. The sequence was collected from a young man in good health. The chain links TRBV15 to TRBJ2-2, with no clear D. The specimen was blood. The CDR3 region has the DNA TGTGCCACCAGCAGAGTCAACACCGGGGAGCTGTTTTTT. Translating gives CATSRVNTGELFF.